The 14 T cell receptor beta chains reported below all come from one sample, sequenced in a study of CD8 T cells in ankylosing spondylitis (dated by TCRdb to about 2017). Library preparation employed 5' RACE. TCRdb records Illumina HiSeq 2500 as the sequencer. TCRdb handled the public reads itself, with Q25 trimming in fastp and clone calling in MiXCR, and kept productive beta chains. Every CDR3 protein is listed once, alongside the most common genes and DNA of its rows. The sample table contains some 240,000 distinct CDR3 sequences; only one count was recorded for about 24% of them. The ten largest clones add up to less than 0.75% of the sample. Sequences were obtained from blood, either unsorted or a sorted T cell fraction (not recorded which). Receptors originate from a male donor with ankylosing spondylitis or in good health (not recorded which).

This clonotype was seen a few times. V is TRBV11-1 and J is TRBJ2-1, with 7 nucleotides matching TRBD2. Trimming removed 4 bases from V and 5 bases from J; junction bases left unmatched: 11. Germline V gene data show CDR1 as SGHAT and CDR2 as FQDESV (reference sequence). The CDR3 sequence is 16 residues long. CDR3 sequence: CASSSYVSGSDNEQFF. CDR3 in DNA: TGTGCCAGCAGCTCCTATGTTAGCGGGTCTGACAATGAGCAGTTCTTC.

This clonotype appeared many times. The V gene is TRBV20-1, the J gene TRBJ1-5, with D hard to call. The V end lost 5 bases, the J end lost 5 bases, and 19 bases lay between the germline ends. The CDR3 contains 15 residues. Germline V lookup: CDR1 DFQATT, CDR2 SNEGSKA (reference sequence). The CDR3 nucleotides read TGCAGTGCTCATAGCCCCGGGAGCGGTGATCAGCCCCAGCATTTT. It specifies CSAHSPGSGDQPQHF.

In this sample, this clonotype turned up many times. The rearrangement uses TRBV6-5 and TRBJ2-1; 8 nucleotides align to TRBD1. J lost 5 bases, V lost 4 bases, and 10 bases had no gene match. Germline lookup yields CDR1 MNHEY and CDR2 SVGAGI. CDR3 length: 16 amino acids. DNA of the CDR3: TGTGCCAGCAGTTCGGCTGGACAGGGCTTTAACAATGAGCAGTTCTTC. It codes for CASSSAGQGFNNEQFF.

The rearrangement links TRBV20-1 to TRBJ2-1; TRBD2 aligns across 15 bases. The CDR3 covers 17 residues. Trimming cost V 6 bases and J 7 bases; bases outside gene matches: 13. Germline lookup yields CDR1 DFQATT and CDR2 SNEGSKA (reference sequence). CDR3 coding DNA: TGCAGTGCCGCCGGGACTAGCGGGGGGCCAAGGGTGAATGAGCAGTTCTTC. This codes for CSAAGTSGGPRVNEQFF.

The table lists this clonotype with a few counts. The chain recombines TRBV7-2 with TRBJ1-4; maybe TRBD1 (6 bases). V was pared by 7 bases and J by 6 bases, with 18 bases between. Germline loops: CDR1 SGHTA, CDR2 FQGNSA. This CDR3 is 15 amino acids long. The CDR3 spells CASTPTGSSHEKLFF. CDR3 bases: TGTGCCAGCACCCCAACAGGGTCATCCCATGAAAAACTGTTTTTT. Drawing the rest from reference TRBV7-2 and TRBJ1-4, the complete variable domain is GAGVSQSPSNKVTEKGKDVELRCDPISGHTALYWYRQSLGQGLEFLIYFQGNSAPDKSGLPSDRFSAERTGGSVSTLTIQRTQQEDSAVYLCASTPTGSSHEKLFFGSGTQLSVL.

The genes are TRBV29-1 and TRBJ2-1; D perhaps matches TRBD2 (5 bases). The length of the CDR3 is 13 residues. V dropped 6 bases and J dropped 3 bases, with 12 bases sitting between them. Germline V CDR1 and CDR2: SQVTM, ANQGSEA. Written as DNA, the CDR3 is TGCAGCGTCGTGGGAGAACTCTACAATGAGCAGTTCTTC. This sequence encodes CSVVGELYNEQFF.

The V gene is TRBV29-1, the J gene TRBJ2-7, with D perhaps TRBD2 (5 bases). Trimming took off 1 base at V and 3 bases at J, with 10 bases between the two ends. Germline V gene data show CDR1 as SQVTM and CDR2 as ANQGSEA. This CDR3 has 13 residues. As DNA, the CDR3 is TGCAGCGTTGAAGTCCATCGGGACTACGAGCAGTACTTC. Protein: CSVEVHRDYEQYF.

CDR3 sequence (DNA): TGTGCCAGCAGTTTTCGGACCCTATACGAGCAGTACTTC. As protein: CASSFRTLYEQYF. V and J are TRBV12-3 or TRBV12-4 and TRBJ2-7; D gene uncertain. V was cut by 3 bases and J by 4 bases, with 10 bases left in between. The CDR3 has 13 amino acids.

J is TRBJ2-7 and V is TRBV7-8, with TRBD1 as a possible D gene (6 bases). There are 14 residues in the CDR3. CDR1 and CDR2 (germline): SGHVS, FQNEAQ. Trimming left V 2 bases short and J 1 base short, with 9 bases between. The CDR3 sequence is CASSLIDRSYEQYF. The DNA of the CDR3 is TGTGCCAGCAGCTTAATCGACAGGTCCTACGAGCAGTACTTC. Full variable domain (outside the CDR3, taken from reference TRBV7-8 and TRBJ2-7): GAGVSQSPRYKVAKRGQDVALRCDPISGHVSLFWYQQALGQGPEFLTYFQNEAQLDKSGLPSDRFFAERPEGSVSTLKIQRTQQEDSAVYLCASSLIDRSYEQYFGPGTRLTVT.

The J gene is TRBJ2-2, the V gene TRBV12-3 or TRBV12-4; D remains unclear. Trimming removed 5 bases at V and 4 bases at J, with 8 bases between. The CDR3 runs to 13 residues. DNA of the CDR3: TGTGCCAGCAGTCTCTCGTCCACCGGGGAGCTGTTTTTT. Its protein product is CASSLSSTGELFF.

The chain combines TRBV5-1 with TRBJ1-1, with D maybe TRBD1 (5 bases). This CDR3 has 13 amino acids. The germline V and J ends were trimmed by 1 base and 6 bases, with 10 bases remaining between them. From germline, CDR1 is SGHRS and CDR2 YFSETQ. Written as DNA, the CDR3 is TGCGCCAGCAGCTTGCGGGGCCTGGCTGAAGCTTTCTTT. Translating gives CASSLRGLAEAFF. The full variable domain, rest sourced from reference TRBV5-1 and TRBJ1-1, is KAGVTQTPRYLIKTRGQQVTLSCSPISGHRSVSWYQQTPGQGLQFLFEYFSETQRNKGNFPGRFSGRQFSNSRSEMNVSTLELGDSALYLCASSLRGLAEAFFGQGTRLTVV.

The rearrangement uses TRBV12-3 or TRBV12-4 and TRBJ2-7; D unclear. V was shortened by 6 bases and J by 6 bases, with 15 bases between the two germline ends. The CDR3 extends over 13 amino acids. The CDR3: CASSSRRVGEQYF. CDR3 sequence (DNA): TGTGCCAGCAGCTCCCGTAGGGTGGGCGAGCAGTACTTC.

This clonotype was picked up a small number of times. This chain connects TRBV29-1 to TRBJ2-1; D call uncertain. Germline loops: CDR1 SQVTM, CDR2 ANQGSEA. Trimming pared 3 bases from V and 4 bases from J, leaving 7 bases between. The length of the CDR3 is 12 residues. In nucleotides, the CDR3 is TGCAGCGTTGATTGGAGATACAATGAGCAGTTCTTC. Translated: CSVDWRYNEQFF.

This clonotype came up a few times. This sequence joins TRBV12-3 or TRBV12-4 and TRBJ1-2; D may be TRBD1 (6 bases). Trimming removed 5 bases at V and 2 bases at J, with 15 bases between. CDR3 length: 15 residues. The CDR3 region is CASSLQGWGNYGYTF. CDR3 nucleotide sequence: TGTGCCAGCAGTCTACAGGGCTGGGGAAACTATGGCTACACCTTC.